Listed below are T cell receptor beta chains from one sample, sequenced in a study of OX40 agonist ivuxolimab in advanced cancers. Measured with immunoSEQ multiplex PCR; TCRdb has only the in-frame clones, and not every one. This table has tens of thousands of clones, around 85% appearing once. This specimen was CD4+ or CD8+ T cells sorted from blood, taken in a trial of the OX40 agonist ivuxolimab. The receptor set was obtained from an adult with an advanced solid tumor such as melanoma, head and neck, liver or kidney cancer. Each CDR3 is given with its conserved first and last residue. Fields, in order: D gene, V gene, clone size, J gene, CDR3 protein, CDR3 DNA. A D gene is named only where the DNA matches it firmly. Size values are once, few and many counts, or a class for expanded clones, and some rows have none.

d_gene: .
v_gene: TRBV29-1
abundance: .
j_gene: TRBJ1-1
CDR3aa: CSGFQSEAFF
CDR3nt: TGCAGCGGATTCCAGAGTGAAGCTTTCTTT

d_gene: TRBD2
v_gene: TRBV9
abundance: .
j_gene: TRBJ2-7
CDR3aa: CASSLTPRGSTYEQYF
CDR3nt: TGTGCCAGCAGCCTCACCCCCCGCGGGAGTACCTACGAGCAGTACTTC

d_gene: TRBD2
v_gene: TRBV2
abundance: .
j_gene: TRBJ2-2
CDR3aa: CASIRSGGYTGELFF
CDR3nt: TGTGCCAGCATCCGAAGCGGGGGGTACACCGGGGAGCTGTTTTTT

d_gene: .
v_gene: TRBV7-2
abundance: once
j_gene: TRBJ1-2
CDR3aa: CASRAGSLNYGYTF
CDR3nt: TGTGCCAGCAGGGCGGGTTCTCTAAATTATGGCTACACCTTC

d_gene: .
v_gene: TRBV27
abundance: .
j_gene: TRBJ2-5
CDR3aa: CASSRDKKSETQYF
CDR3nt: TGTGCCAGCAGCCGGGACAAAAAGTCCGAGACCCAGTACTTC

d_gene: .
v_gene: TRBV11-2
abundance: .
j_gene: TRBJ1-3
CDR3aa: CASSLIQGPSGNTIYF
CDR3nt: TGTGCCAGCAGCTTGATCCAGGGGCCCTCTGGAAACACCATATATTTT

d_gene: .
v_gene: TRBV6-6
abundance: .
j_gene: TRBJ1-2
CDR3aa: CASSKGGENYGYTF
CDR3nt: TGTGCCAGCAGCAAGGGAGGGGAGAACTATGGCTACACCTTC

d_gene: .
v_gene: TRBV19
abundance: medium-sized
j_gene: TRBJ1-5
CDR3aa: CASRDGDSYYQPQHF
CDR3nt: TGTGCCAGTAGGGACGGAGACAGTTATTATCAGCCCCAGCATTTT

d_gene: TRBD2
v_gene: TRBV6-5
abundance: .
j_gene: TRBJ2-7
CDR3aa: CASSPTSGVWEQYF
CDR3nt: TGTGCCAGCAGTCCAACTAGCGGGGTATGGGAGCAGTACTTC

d_gene: TRBD2
v_gene: TRBV7-2
abundance: .
j_gene: TRBJ2-3
CDR3aa: CASSYSGGRPDTQYF
CDR3nt: TGTGCCAGCAGCTATAGCGGGGGCCGTCCAGATACGCAGTATTTT

d_gene: TRBD1
v_gene: TRBV19
abundance: .
j_gene: TRBJ2-5
CDR3aa: CASSRDRAQETQYF
CDR3nt: TGTGCCAGTAGCCGTGACAGGGCGCAAGAGACCCAGTACTTC

d_gene: .
v_gene: TRBV5-4
abundance: .
j_gene: TRBJ2-2
CDR3aa: CASSFGGADTGELFF
CDR3nt: TGTGCCAGCAGCTTTGGGGGCGCAGACACCGGGGAGCTGTTTTTT

d_gene: .
v_gene: TRBV6-5
abundance: .
j_gene: TRBJ2-7
CDR3aa: CASSYSPGEDEQYF
CDR3nt: TGTGCCAGCAGTTACTCTCCAGGGGAGGACGAGCAGTACTTC

d_gene: .
v_gene: TRBV5-5
abundance: .
j_gene: TRBJ1-2
CDR3aa: CASSSRQRERYGYTF
CDR3nt: TGTGCCAGCAGCTCCCGACAAAGGGAACGCTATGGCTACACCTTC

d_gene: .
v_gene: TRBV4-3
abundance: .
j_gene: TRBJ1-2
CDR3aa: CASSQASGAGYTF
CDR3nt: TGCGCCAGCAGCCAAGCATCGGGGGCTGGCTACACCTTC

d_gene: .
v_gene: TRBV7-6
abundance: .
j_gene: TRBJ2-5
CDR3aa: CASSFKEGETQYF
CDR3nt: TGTGCCAGCAGCTTCAAGGAAGGTGAAACCCAGTACTTC

d_gene: TRBD1
v_gene: TRBV5-1
abundance: .
j_gene: TRBJ1-1
CDR3aa: CASSDLGQGNTEAFF
CDR3nt: TGCGCCAGCAGCGATTTGGGACAGGGGAACACTGAAGCTTTCTTT

d_gene: .
v_gene: TRBV11-3
abundance: .
j_gene: TRBJ2-1
CDR3aa: CASSLHQYYNEQFF
CDR3nt: TGTGCCAGCAGCTTACACCAATACTACAATGAGCAGTTCTTC

d_gene: TRBD1
v_gene: TRBV19
abundance: once
j_gene: TRBJ2-3
CDR3aa: CASATGQGNFEQYF
CDR3nt: TGTGCCAGTGCCACTGGACAGGGGAATTTTGAGCAGTATTTT

d_gene: .
v_gene: TRBV29-1
abundance: .
j_gene: TRBJ2-1
CDR3aa: CSVERGTGNEQFF
CDR3nt: TGCAGCGTTGAGAGGGGGACCGGCAATGAGCAGTTCTTC

d_gene: TRBD1
v_gene: TRBV18
abundance: .
j_gene: TRBJ2-1
CDR3aa: CASSPRKPGQPYNEQFF
CDR3nt: TGTGCCAGCTCACCACGTAAACCGGGACAGCCTTACAATGAGCAGTTCTTC

d_gene: TRBD1
v_gene: TRBV5-1
abundance: .
j_gene: TRBJ1-4
CDR3aa: CASSSRQGINEKLFF
CDR3nt: TGCGCCAGCAGCTCCCGACAGGGGATAAATGAAAAACTGTTTTTT

d_gene: .
v_gene: TRBV6-6
abundance: .
j_gene: TRBJ1-4
CDR3aa: CAAAGHQEEKLFF
CDR3nt: TGTGCCGCGGCCGGACATCAGGAAGAAAAACTGTTTTTT

d_gene: .
v_gene: TRBV7-9
abundance: .
j_gene: TRBJ2-6
CDR3aa: CASSLGLGANVLTF
CDR3nt: TGTGCCAGCAGCTTGGGGCTTGGGGCCAACGTCCTGACTTTC

d_gene: .
v_gene: TRBV5-1
abundance: once
j_gene: TRBJ2-7
CDR3aa: CASSSTRREQYF
CDR3nt: TGCGCCAGCAGCTCCACTAGGCGCGAGCAGTACTTC

d_gene: TRBD1
v_gene: TRBV19
abundance: once
j_gene: TRBJ2-5
CDR3aa: CASSGQGTIRGETQYF
CDR3nt: TGTGCCAGTAGTGGACAGGGAACCATCCGAGGGGAGACCCAGTACTTC

d_gene: .
v_gene: TRBV30
abundance: .
j_gene: TRBJ1-5
CDR3aa: CAWSVLRENQPQHF
CDR3nt: TGTGCCTGGAGTGTACTCAGGGAGAATCAGCCCCAGCATTTT

d_gene: TRBD2
v_gene: TRBV14
abundance: .
j_gene: TRBJ2-5
CDR3aa: CASSLGRASGRQTQYF
CDR3nt: TGTGCCAGCAGCCTAGGTAGGGCTAGCGGGAGACAGACCCAGTACTTC

d_gene: TRBD1
v_gene: TRBV19
abundance: .
j_gene: TRBJ1-5
CDR3aa: CASSIQDRGKGQPQHF
CDR3nt: TGTGCCAGTAGTATACAGGACAGGGGAAAGGGACAGCCCCAGCATTTT

d_gene: .
v_gene: TRBV19
abundance: .
j_gene: TRBJ2-1
CDR3aa: CASSRTGYNEQFF
CDR3nt: TGTGCCAGTAGTAGAACAGGGTACAATGAGCAGTTCTTC

d_gene: .
v_gene: TRBV6-5
abundance: .
j_gene: TRBJ2-5
CDR3aa: CASLGDGETQYF
CDR3nt: TGTGCCAGTTTGGGGGACGGGGAGACCCAGTACTTC

d_gene: TRBD1
v_gene: TRBV2
abundance: .
j_gene: TRBJ1-2
CDR3aa: CASRGTGYGYTF
CDR3nt: TGTGCCAGCAGGGGGACAGGATATGGCTACACCTTC

d_gene: .
v_gene: TRBV2
abundance: .
j_gene: TRBJ1-1
CDR3aa: CASSSNPTGEAFF
CDR3nt: TGTGCCAGCAGCTCAAATCCGACGGGTGAAGCTTTCTTT